This T cell receptor (beta chain) derives from a study of vaccination effects on CD4 cells after COVID-19. Some clones are missing from TCRdb's copy, which holds only in-frame ones; the method was immunoSEQ multiplex PCR. The sample includes some 30,000 clones, 65% to 90% seen only once; the top ten take under 6%. V gave up 7 bases and J gave up 0 bases, with 12 bases separating them. The germline gives CDR1 MNHEY, CDR2 SVGAGI. The CDR3 is made up of 15 amino acids. Turning to this clone: Its antigen is unidentified.

Study outcomes and limitations: In healthy vaccinees, only 1 of 255 vaccine-induced clones cross-reacted with common cold coronaviruses.

The ViraFEST assay expanded antigen-specific CD4+ T cells with viral peptide pools before sequencing. It was after around eleven days of culture that CD4+ T cells were isolated. Participants were given two doses of BNT162b2 or mRNA-1273 vaccine. None of the vaccinated had previously contracted SARS-CoV-2, and their nucleocapsid antibodies tested negative. Researchers reported culturing approximately 1.8 million PBMC in each well, adding 8 to 10 IU/ml IL-2 and about 9.6 ug/ml peptides. The gene calls are TRBV6-5 and TRBJ2-2, with D hard to call. This TCR was sampled from a human donor who received a COVID-19 vaccine. Some clones in this sample may be carry-over from other donors' samples. This material consisted of CD4+ T cells from PBMCs cultured with SARS-CoV-2 spike peptides, taken after COVID-19 vaccination. The CDR3 coding sequence is TGTGCCAGCACCCAGGTATACTCGAACACCGGGGAGCTGTTTTTT. Translated, it gives CASTQVYSNTGELFF.